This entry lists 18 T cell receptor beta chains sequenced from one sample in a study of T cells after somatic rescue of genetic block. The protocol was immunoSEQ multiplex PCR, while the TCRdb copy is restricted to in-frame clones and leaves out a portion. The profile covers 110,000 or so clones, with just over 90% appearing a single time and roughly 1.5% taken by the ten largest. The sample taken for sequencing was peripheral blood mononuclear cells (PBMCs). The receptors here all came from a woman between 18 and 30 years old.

CDR3 DNA: TGTGCCAGCAGCTTAGGCGGGGCTTTTGAAGATACGCAGTATTTT. Translation: CASSLGGAFEDTQYF. The chain carries TRBV11-2 and TRBJ2-3, with D maybe TRBD2 (6 bases). Germline CDR1 reads SGHAT; CDR2 reads FQNNGV. The germline V and J ends were trimmed by 1 base and 5 bases, with 13 bases remaining between them. The CDR3 runs to 15 residues.

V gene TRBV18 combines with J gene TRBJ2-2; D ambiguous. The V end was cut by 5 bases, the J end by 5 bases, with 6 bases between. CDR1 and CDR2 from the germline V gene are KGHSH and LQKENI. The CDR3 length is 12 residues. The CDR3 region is CASSLETGELFF. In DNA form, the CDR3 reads TGTGCCAGCTCATTAGAGACCGGGGAGCTGTTTTTT.

The CDR3 nucleotides are TGTGCCAGTAGTATTATGGCAGGATCGGGTCAGGATACGCAGTATTTT. This sequence encodes CASSIMAGSGQDTQYF. The gene calls are TRBV19 and TRBJ2-3, with D unclear. V was pared by 3 bases and J by 6 bases, with 19 bases between. CDR1 and CDR2 from the germline V gene are LNHDA and SQIVND (reference sequence). The CDR3 covers 16 residues.

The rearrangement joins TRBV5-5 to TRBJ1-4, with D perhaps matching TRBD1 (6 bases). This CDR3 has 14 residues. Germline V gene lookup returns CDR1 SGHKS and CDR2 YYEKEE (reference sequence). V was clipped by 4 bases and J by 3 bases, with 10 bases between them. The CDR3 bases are TGTGCCAGCAGCGTGGACAGACCTAATGAAAAACTGTTTTTT. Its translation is CASSVDRPNEKLFF.

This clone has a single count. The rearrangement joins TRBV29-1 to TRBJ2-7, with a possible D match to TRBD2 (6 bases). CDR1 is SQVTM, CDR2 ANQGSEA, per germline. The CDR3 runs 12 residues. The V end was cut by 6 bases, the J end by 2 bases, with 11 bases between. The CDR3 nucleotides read TGCAGCGTCCCATGGGGGGCCTACGAGCAGTACTTC. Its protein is CSVPWGAYEQYF.

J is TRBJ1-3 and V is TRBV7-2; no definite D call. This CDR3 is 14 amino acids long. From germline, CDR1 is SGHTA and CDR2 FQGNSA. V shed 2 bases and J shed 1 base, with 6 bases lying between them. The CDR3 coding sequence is TGTGCCAGCAGCTTATCTCCGTCTGGAAACACCATATATTTT. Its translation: CASSLSPSGNTIYF.

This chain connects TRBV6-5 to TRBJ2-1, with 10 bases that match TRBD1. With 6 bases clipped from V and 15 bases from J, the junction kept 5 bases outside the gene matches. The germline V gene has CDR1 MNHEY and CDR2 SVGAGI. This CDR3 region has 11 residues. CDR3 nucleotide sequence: TGTGCCAGCAGGGACAGGGGGGGCCTGTTCTTC. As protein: CASRDRGGLFF.

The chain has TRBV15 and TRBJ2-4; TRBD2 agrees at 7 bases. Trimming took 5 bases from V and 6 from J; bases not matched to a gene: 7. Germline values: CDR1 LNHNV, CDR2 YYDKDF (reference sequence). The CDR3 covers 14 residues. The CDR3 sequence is CATSSLGGGNIQYF. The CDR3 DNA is TGTGCCACCAGCTCCCTGGGGGGGGGAAACATTCAGTACTTC.

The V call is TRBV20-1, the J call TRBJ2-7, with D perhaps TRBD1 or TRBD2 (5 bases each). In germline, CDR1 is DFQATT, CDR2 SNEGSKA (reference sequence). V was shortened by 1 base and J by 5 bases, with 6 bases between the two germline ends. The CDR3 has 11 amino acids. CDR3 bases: TGCAGTGCTAGAGGAGGGGACGAGCAGTACTTC. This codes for CSARGGDEQYF.

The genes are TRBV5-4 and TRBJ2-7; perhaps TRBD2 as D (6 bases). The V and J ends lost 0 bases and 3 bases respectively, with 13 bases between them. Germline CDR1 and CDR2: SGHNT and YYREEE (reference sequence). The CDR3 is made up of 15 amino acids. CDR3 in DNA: TGTGCCAGCAGCTTGGCCGGAGGGGCCCTCTACGAGCAGTACTTC. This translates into CASSLAGGALYEQYF.

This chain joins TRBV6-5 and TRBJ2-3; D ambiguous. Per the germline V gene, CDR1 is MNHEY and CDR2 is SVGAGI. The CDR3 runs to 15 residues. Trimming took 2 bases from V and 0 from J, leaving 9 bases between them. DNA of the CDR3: TGTGCCAGCAGTTACGCTCCCCTTAGCACAGATACGCAGTATTTT. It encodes CASSYAPLSTDTQYF.

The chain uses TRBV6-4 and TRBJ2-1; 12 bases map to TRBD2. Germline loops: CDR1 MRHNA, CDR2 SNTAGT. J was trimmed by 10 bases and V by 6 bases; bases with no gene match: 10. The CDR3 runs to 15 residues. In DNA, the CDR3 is TGTGCCAGCAGCGCGTCTAGCGGGGGGGCCGTAGAGCAGTTCTTC. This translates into CASSASSGGAVEQFF.

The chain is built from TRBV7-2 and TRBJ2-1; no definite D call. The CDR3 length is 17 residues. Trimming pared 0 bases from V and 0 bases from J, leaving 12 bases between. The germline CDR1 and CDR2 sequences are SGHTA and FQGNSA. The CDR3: CASSLARRHNSYNEQFF. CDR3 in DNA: TGTGCCAGCAGCTTAGCGCGAAGACACAACTCCTACAATGAGCAGTTCTTC.

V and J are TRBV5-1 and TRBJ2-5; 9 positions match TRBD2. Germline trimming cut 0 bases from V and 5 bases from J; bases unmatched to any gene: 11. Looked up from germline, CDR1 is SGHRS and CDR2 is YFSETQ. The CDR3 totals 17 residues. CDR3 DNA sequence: TGCGCCAGCAGCTTGGGGGCTAGCGGGGCCTCAGGGGAGACCCAGTACTTC. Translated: CASSLGASGASGETQYF.

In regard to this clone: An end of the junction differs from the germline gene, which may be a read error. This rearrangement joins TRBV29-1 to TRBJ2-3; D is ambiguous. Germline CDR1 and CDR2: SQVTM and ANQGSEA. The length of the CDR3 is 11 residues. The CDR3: CSVGRAGKPDF. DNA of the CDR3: TGCAGCGTTGGTAGAGCTGGCAAGCCTGATTTT.

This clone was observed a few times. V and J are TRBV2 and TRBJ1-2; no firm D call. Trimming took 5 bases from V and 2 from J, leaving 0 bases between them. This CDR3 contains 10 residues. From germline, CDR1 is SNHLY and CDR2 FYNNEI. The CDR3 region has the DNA TGTGCCAGCAGTAACTATGGCTACACCTTC. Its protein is CASSNYGYTF.

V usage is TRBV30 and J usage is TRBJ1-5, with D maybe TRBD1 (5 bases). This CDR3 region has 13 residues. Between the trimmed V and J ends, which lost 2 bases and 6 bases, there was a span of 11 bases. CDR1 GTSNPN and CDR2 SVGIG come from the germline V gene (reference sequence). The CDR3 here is CAWSPRQFQPQHF. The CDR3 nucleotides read TGTGCCTGGAGTCCCCGACAGTTTCAGCCCCAGCATTTT. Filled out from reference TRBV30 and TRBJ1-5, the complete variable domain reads SQTIHQWPATLVQPVGSPLSLECTVEGTSNPNLYWYRQAAGRGLQLLFYSVGIGQISSEVPQNLSASRPQDRQFILSSKKLLLSDSGFYLCAWSPRQFQPQHFGDGTRLSIL.

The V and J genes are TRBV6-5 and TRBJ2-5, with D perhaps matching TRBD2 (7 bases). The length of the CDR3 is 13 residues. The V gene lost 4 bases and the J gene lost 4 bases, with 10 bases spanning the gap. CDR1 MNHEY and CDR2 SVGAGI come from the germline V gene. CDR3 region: CASSWGGAETQYF. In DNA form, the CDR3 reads TGTGCCAGCAGTTGGGGGGGCGCAGAGACCCAGTACTTC.